This entry lists 20 T cell receptor beta chains sequenced from one sample in a study of OX40 agonist ivuxolimab in advanced cancers. Sequencing used immunoSEQ multiplex PCR; TCRdb keeps in-frame clones, though not all of them. The sample yields under 80,000 clones, around nine tenths seen once. Sequenced material: CD4+ or CD8+ T cells sorted from blood, taken in a trial of the OX40 agonist ivuxolimab. Receptors were obtained from an adult with an advanced solid tumor such as melanoma, head and neck, liver or kidney cancer.

The chain recombines TRBV5-4 with TRBJ2-3, with TRBD1 matching 10 bases. V was clipped by 4 bases and J by 4 bases; unmatched bases: 9. Germline values: CDR1 SGHNT, CDR2 YYREEE (reference sequence). This CDR3 spans 16 amino acids. In DNA, the CDR3 is TGTGCCAGCAGCGCGCCGGGACAGGGGATCCCAGATACGCAGTATTTT. Translated: CASSAPGQGIPDTQYF. Drawing the rest from reference TRBV5-4 and TRBJ2-3, the complete variable domain is ETGVTQSPTHLIKTRGQQVTLRCSSQSGHNTVSWYQQALGQGPQFIFQYYREEENGRGNFPPRFSGLQFPNYSSELNVNALELDDSALYLCASSAPGQGIPDTQYFGPGTRLTVL.

V usage is TRBV9 and J usage is TRBJ2-7, with a tentative D call TRBD1 (6 bases). The V gene's germline CDR1 is SGDLS and CDR2 YYNGEE. The germline V and J ends were trimmed by 0 bases and 0 bases, with 13 bases remaining between them. This CDR3 contains 16 residues. The CDR3 is CASSVVPDRPSYEQYF. In nucleotides, the CDR3 is TGTGCCAGCAGCGTAGTACCGGACAGACCCTCCTACGAGCAGTACTTC.

This clone came up once. The rearrangement uses TRBV19 and TRBJ1-1; 8 bases align to TRBD1. There are 16 residues in the CDR3. V dropped 3 bases and J dropped 0; count of bases not matched to a gene: 6. Looked up from germline, CDR1 is LNHDA and CDR2 is SQIVND (reference sequence). The chain's CDR3 is CASSIGTGTMNTEAFF. As DNA, the CDR3 is TGTGCCAGTAGTATTGGGACAGGCACTATGAACACTGAAGCTTTCTTT.

A single count supports this clone. The CDR3 region has the DNA TGTGCCAGTATGCCTCGGGACAGGGGGTCCCTTAACTATGGCTACACCTTC. This encodes CASMPRDRGSLNYGYTF. This rearrangement joins TRBV19 to TRBJ1-2, with 11 nucleotides matching TRBD1. The CDR3 covers 17 residues. Germline-derived CDR1 and CDR2 are LNHDA and SQIVND (reference sequence). The ends lost 7 bases at V and 1 base at J; junction bases unmatched: 11.

This CDR3 reads CASSETRGTGNTIYF. The CDR3 coding sequence is TGTGCCAGCAGTGAAACCAGGGGTACCGGAAACACCATATATTTT. V is TRBV2 and J is TRBJ1-3, with a tentative D call TRBD1 (6 bases). In germline, CDR1 is SNHLY, CDR2 FYNNEI. V gave up 2 bases and J gave up 4 bases, with 12 bases separating them. The CDR3 runs to 15 residues.

The chain carries TRBV28 and TRBJ1-4; D gene unclear. The CDR3 runs to 12 residues. Germline CDR1 reads MDHEN; CDR2 reads SYDVKM. Trimming took 4 bases from V and 8 from J, leaving 8 bases between them. The CDR3 loop is CASSSRREKLFF. For the CDR3, the DNA is TGTGCCAGCAGTTCAAGAAGGGAAAAACTGTTTTTT.

This chain uses TRBV2 with TRBJ2-7; 8 positions match TRBD1. Trimming removed 6 bases from V and 5 bases from J; junction bases left unmatched: 6. This CDR3 region has 13 residues. Germline V gives CDR1 SNHLY, CDR2 FYNNEI. CDR3 coding DNA: TGTGCCAGCAGACCAGGGGGACAGGACGAGCAGTACTTC. Translated: CASRPGGQDEQYF.

The V and J genes are TRBV6-1 and TRBJ2-7; D is ambiguous. Germline V gene data show CDR1 as MNHNS and CDR2 as SASEGT. The length of the CDR3 is 15 residues. Trimming stripped 1 base from V and 1 base from J, with 11 bases between. The CDR3 nucleotides are TGTGCCAGCAGTGAAGGATGGCGTCCTTCCTACGAGCAGTACTTC. Translating it yields CASSEGWRPSYEQYF.

V is TRBV7-2 and J is TRBJ2-6; 9 bases align to TRBD2. The CDR3 runs to 16 residues. CDR1 SGHTA and CDR2 FQGNSA come from the germline V gene. Germline trimming cut 5 bases from V and 3 bases from J; bases unmatched to any gene: 5. The CDR3 loop is CASSPRAGGGANVLTF. CDR3 sequence (DNA): TGTGCCAGCAGCCCACGAGCGGGGGGTGGGGCCAACGTCCTGACTTTC.

This sequence joins TRBV19 and TRBJ2-1, with D perhaps TRBD1 or TRBD2 (5 bases each). The germline V and J ends were trimmed by 0 bases and 4 bases, with 13 bases remaining between them. Germline V CDR1 and CDR2: LNHDA, SQIVND (reference sequence). The CDR3 has 16 amino acids. This chain's CDR3 is CASSIDRGKQYNEQFF. Here the CDR3 DNA reads TGTGCCAGTAGTATAGATCGGGGCAAGCAATACAATGAGCAGTTCTTC.

The chain is built from TRBV18 and TRBJ2-5; 7 nucleotides line up with TRBD2. The V and J ends lost 3 bases and 1 base, in that order; junction bases with no gene match: 5. The CDR3 is 15 residues long. From germline, CDR1 is KGHSH and CDR2 LQKENI. The CDR3 DNA sequence: TGTGCCAGCTCACCGGCGGGAGTGGGCCAAGAGACCCAGTACTTC. The encoded protein is CASSPAGVGQETQYF.

The chain uses TRBV25-1 and TRBJ2-6, with D hard to call. Trimming pared 5 bases from V and 2 bases from J, leaving 10 bases between. The CDR3 contains 15 residues. Germline V lookup: CDR1 MGHDK, CDR2 SYGVNS. CDR3 nucleotides: TGTGCCAGCAGTTCGCGGAGTACTGGGGCCAACGTCCTGACTTTC. Translating it yields CASSSRSTGANVLTF.

This chain links TRBV2 with TRBJ2-1, with D perhaps matching TRBD1 (6 bases). Trimming removed 1 base from V and 7 bases from J, with 11 bases in between. The CDR3 spans 14 residues. Germline loops: CDR1 SNHLY, CDR2 FYNNEI. CDR3 sequence (DNA): TGTGCCAGCAGTGAAGATAGTCAGGGGAATGAGCAGTTCTTC. This codes for CASSEDSQGNEQFF.

V gene TRBV7-2 combines with J gene TRBJ2-7; 14 bases are shared with TRBD2. This CDR3 contains 15 residues. CDR1 is SGHTA, CDR2 FQGNSA, per germline. J gave up 5 bases and V 5 bases, and 5 bases lay outside the gene matches. The CDR3 DNA follows: TGTGCCAGCAGCGCCCTGACTAGCGGGGGGGACGAGCAGTACTTC. Its translation: CASSALTSGGDEQYF.

The gene calls are TRBV7-9 and TRBJ2-5; a weak D match, TRBD2 (7 bases). Looked up from germline, CDR1 is SEHNR and CDR2 is FQNEAQ (reference sequence). CDR3 length equals 13 residues. V was cut by 7 bases and J by 6 bases, with 15 bases left in between. This CDR3 reads CASTGGSGQTQYF. CDR3 in DNA: TGTGCCAGCACGGGGGGCTCGGGGCAGACCCAGTACTTC. The full variable domain, its missing parts supplied by reference TRBV7-9 and TRBJ2-5, is DTGVSQNPRHKITKRGQNVTFRCDPISEHNRLYWYRQTLGQGPEFLTYFQNEAQLEKSRLLSDRFSAERPKGSFSTLEIQRTEQGDSAMYLCASTGGSGQTQYFGPGTRLLVL.

The CDR3 sequence is CASRDESGANVLTF. As DNA, the CDR3 is TGTGCCAGCAGGGACGAGTCTGGGGCCAACGTCCTGACTTTC. The V call is TRBV18, the J call TRBJ2-6; TRBD1 or TRBD2 may be the D gene (5 bases each). This CDR3 is 14 amino acids long. Trimming left V 8 bases short and J 1 base short, with 9 bases between. Germline CDR1 and CDR2: KGHSH and LQKENI. Full variable domain (outside the CDR3, taken from reference TRBV18 and TRBJ2-6): NAGVMQNPRHLVRRRGQEARLRCSPMKGHSHVYWYRQLPEEGLKFMVYLQKENIIDESGMPKERFSAEFPKEGPSILRIQQVVRGDSAAYFCASRDESGANVLTFGAGSRLTVL.

The gene calls are TRBV9 and TRBJ2-3; D not certain. Germline CDR1 is SGDLS and CDR2 is YYNGEE. V lost 3 bases, J lost 0 bases, and 11 bases lay in between. The CDR3 is 15 residues long. CDR3: CASSDRPKSTDTQYF. In nucleotides, the CDR3 is TGTGCCAGCAGCGACAGACCAAAAAGCACAGATACGCAGTATTTT.

The chain has TRBV5-5 and TRBJ1-2; D unresolved. The CDR3 is made up of 13 amino acids. In germline, CDR1 is SGHKS, CDR2 YYEKEE (reference sequence). Trimming removed 4 bases at V and 8 bases at J, with 15 bases between. CDR3 coding DNA: TGTGCCAGCAGCGCCGGGCCCGACACGGGCTACACCTTC. The encoded protein is CASSAGPDTGYTF. The whole variable domain, remainder taken from reference TRBV5-5 and TRBJ1-2, is DAGVTQSPTHLIKTRGQQVTLRCSPISGHKSVSWYQQVLGQGPQFIFQYYEKEERGRGNFPDRFSARQFPNYSSELNVNALLLGDSALYLCASSAGPDTGYTFGSGTRLTVV.

Here the CDR3 DNA reads TGTGCCAGCAGTGGGAGGACAGGGAATTCACCCCTCCACTTT. Translated: CASSGRTGNSPLHF. J is TRBJ1-6 and V is TRBV25-1; 8 bases match TRBD1. Germline CDR1 reads MGHDK; CDR2 reads SYGVNS. Germline trimming cut 4 bases from V and 7 bases from J; bases unmatched to any gene: 3. CDR3 length equals 14 residues.

The chain has TRBV7-9 and TRBJ2-7; a weak D match, TRBD1 (5 bases). The CDR3 has 14 amino acids. V lost 0 bases and J lost 2, with 8 bases in between. Germline CDR1 is SEHNR and CDR2 is FQNEAQ (reference sequence). CDR3 sequence reads: CASSLARTTYEQYF. CDR3 coding DNA: TGTGCCAGCAGCTTAGCAAGGACAACCTACGAGCAGTACTTC.